These T cell receptor beta chains were read from a single sample in a study of T cell repertoires in cytomegalovirus infection. TCRdb passed the reads through MiXCR, listing each CDR3 protein once. The sample comprises hundreds of thousands of distinct CDR3 sequences, 17% of which are singletons, and around 12% rests with the top ten. The sequenced sample was PBMCs. These receptors all stem from a human donor in good health (CMV status not recorded). Some clones in this sample may be carry-over from other donors' samples. Both conserved end residues are part of each CDR3. A D gene is named only where the DNA matches it firmly. Size is stated for part of the rows, as once, few or many counts, or as a class when the clone is expanded.

TRBJ1-6 TRBV7-8 . many CASSPGGGSLHF TGTGCCAGCAGCCCCGGGGGGGGATCCCTCCACTTT
TRBJ1-1 TRBV28 TRBD1 few CASRGTVTGEAFF TGTGCCAGCAGGGGGACGGTGACAGGGGAAGCTTTCTTT
TRBJ1-1 TRBV18 . . CASSPDRLNTEAFF TGTGCCAGCTCACCCGACAGACTGAACACTGAAGCTTTCTTT
TRBJ1-2 TRBV27 . . CASSPQGRGGYTF TGTGCCAGCAGTCCACAGGGTAGGGGTGGCTACACCTTC
TRBJ2-2 TRBV12-3/TRBV12-4 . few CASSSVQGRGTGELFF TGTGCCAGCAGTTCGGTACAGGGTCGGGGCACCGGGGAGCTGTTTTTT
TRBJ2-7 TRBV7-2 . many CASSLGQGTYEQYF TGTGCCAGCAGCTTAGGGCAGGGAACTTACGAGCAGTACTTC
TRBJ2-7 TRBV28 . . CASSNYGGEQYF TGTGCCAGCAGTAACTACGGGGGCGAGCAGTACTTC
TRBJ2-7 TRBV20-1 . . CSASSGTASYEQYF TGCAGTGCTAGCTCCGGGACCGCATCCTACGAGCAGTACTTC
TRBJ2-3 TRBV12-3/TRBV12-4 TRBD1 . CATEQGSTDTQYF TGTGCCACCGAACAGGGGAGCACAGATACGCAGTATTTT
TRBJ2-3 TRBV18 . . CASSPVPRGRTDTQYF TGTGCCAGCTCACCCGTCCCCAGGGGTCGCACAGATACGCAGTATTTT
TRBJ2-1 TRBV4-1 TRBD2 . CASRLTGLAGVNEQFF TGCGCCAGCAGACTGACGGGACTAGCGGGGGTCAATGAGCAGTTCTTC
TRBJ2-5 TRBV20-1 TRBD2 . CSARDQSGGLQETQYF TGCAGTGCTAGAGACCAAAGCGGGGGCCTCCAAGAGACCCAGTACTTC
TRBJ2-3 TRBV4-2 . . CASSQVSPGGTDTQYF TGTGCCAGCAGCCAAGTTTCCCCAGGGGGGACAGATACGCAGTATTTT
TRBJ1-5 TRBV18 . . CASSMATGQPQHF TGTGCCAGCTCAATGGCAACGGGTCAGCCCCAGCATTTT
TRBJ2-2 TRBV12-3/TRBV12-4 TRBD1 many CATGTGNTGELFF TGTGCCACCGGGACAGGGAACACCGGGGAGCTGTTTTTT
TRBJ2-5 TRBV7-2 TRBD2 many CASSSTPRGIETQYF TGTGCCAGCAGCTCCACCCCGCGGGGGATAGAGACCCAGTACTTC
TRBJ2-3 TRBV12-3/TRBV12-4 . many CASSLAARANTQYF TGTGCCAGCAGTTTAGCAGCTAGGGCCAATACGCAGTATTTT
TRBJ2-3 TRBV12-3/TRBV12-4 TRBD2 many CASSRSGGETDTQYF TGTGCCAGCAGCCGGAGCGGGGGGGAGACAGATACGCAGTATTTT
TRBJ1-2 TRBV10-3 . . CAISESLGTNNYGYTF TGTGCCATCAGTGAGTCTCTGGGAACTAATAACTATGGCTACACCTTC
TRBJ1-5 TRBV7-2 . many CASSLVSGTGGGNQPQHF TGTGCCAGCAGCTTAGTTTCCGGGACCGGGGGTGGCAATCAGCCCCAGCATTTT
TRBJ1-5 TRBV6-2/TRBV6-3 . . CASNRDHNQPQHF TGTGCCAGCAACCGGGACCACAATCAGCCCCAGCATTTT
TRBJ2-5 TRBV9 TRBD2 many CASSVLSGGLQETQYF TGTGCCAGCAGCGTACTGAGCGGGGGACTCCAAGAGACCCAGTACTTC
TRBJ1-6 TRBV7-9 . . CASSRTAGTIVSPLHF TGTGCCAGCAGCCGAACCGCCGGGACCATCGTTTCACCCCTCCACTTT
TRBJ2-7 TRBV12-3/TRBV12-4 . . CASSSLSEQYF TGTGCCAGCAGTTCCCTCTCCGAGCAGTACTTC
TRBJ1-1 TRBV4-1 . . CASSQVEQTEAFF TGCGCCAGCAGCCAAGTTGAACAGACTGAAGCTTTCTTT
TRBJ1-1 TRBV7-2 . many CASSLGAALNTEAFF TGTGCCAGCAGCTTAGGGGCAGCACTTAACACTGAAGCTTTCTTT
TRBJ2-1 TRBV24-1 TRBD1 . CATSQTGAPGEQFF TGTGCCACCAGTCAGACAGGGGCCCCCGGTGAGCAGTTCTTC
TRBJ2-1 TRBV12-3/TRBV12-4 . . CASTSQGGENEQFF TGTGCCAGCACCAGTCAGGGAGGTGAGAATGAGCAGTTCTTC
TRBJ1-4 TRBV6-6 TRBD1 few CASSTRDRGDEKLFF TGTGCCAGCAGCACAAGGGACAGGGGCGATGAAAAACTGTTTTTT
TRBJ1-5 TRBV12-3/TRBV12-4 . . CASSLAGGGFQPQHF TGTGCCAGCAGTTTGGCGGGGGGCGGCTTTCAGCCCCAGCATTTT
TRBJ2-3 TRBV28 TRBD1 . CASMDRGTDTQYF TGTGCCAGCATGGACAGGGGCACAGATACGCAGTATTTT
TRBJ1-5 TRBV28 . . CASSPIGEPYSNQPQHF TGTGCCAGCAGCCCAATCGGGGAACCGTATAGCAATCAGCCCCAGCATTTT
TRBJ2-2 TRBV4-2 TRBD2 many CASSQHPPGGANTGELFF TGTGCCAGCAGCCAACATCCTCCCGGGGGGGCGAACACCGGGGAGCTGTTTTTT
TRBJ1-4 TRBV6-5 . . CASSYETNEKLFF TGTGCCAGCAGTTACGAGACTAATGAAAAACTGTTTTTT
TRBJ2-3 TRBV25-1 TRBD1 few CASSPLRGSTGEGTQYF TGTGCCAGCAGTCCACTTAGAGGATCCACAGGGGAAGGTACGCAGTATTTT
TRBJ1-1 TRBV7-9 . many CASSSHITGGRTEAFF TGTGCCAGCAGCTCCCACATTACAGGAGGTCGCACTGAAGCTTTCTTT
TRBJ2-2 TRBV2 TRBD1 . CASSVSGQENTGELFF TGTGCCAGCAGTGTGTCAGGACAGGAGAACACCGGGGAGCTGTTTTTT